Listed below are T cell receptor beta chains from one sample, sequenced in a study of T cell changes during pregnancy in multiple sclerosis. Assay: immunoSEQ multiplex PCR; the TCRdb copy retains only in-frame clones and omits some. The sample yields about 40,000 clones, approximately 91% seen once. This specimen consisted of CD4+ T cells from peripheral blood mononuclear cells, obtained in the second trimester of pregnancy. These receptors were taken from a female donor in good health, enrolled as a control in a pregnancy study. CDR3s include the opening cysteine and the closing phenylalanine or tryptophan. The order of the fields is J gene, clone size, V gene, D gene, CDR3 DNA, CDR3 protein. D genes are given only for firm matches. Clone sizes are given selectively: once, few, many, or a class where the clone is expanded.

>TRBJ2-1|NA|TRBV9|NA
TGTGCCAGCAGCGTAGCATCCTACAATGAGCAGTTCTTC
CASSVASYNEQFF
>TRBJ1-1|NA|TRBV27|NA
TGTGCCAGCAGTTTCTTTGTTTCGAGTCCCGGGGTACTAAACACTGAAGCTTTCTTT
CASSFFVSSPGVLNTEAFF
>TRBJ2-7|NA|TRBV19|NA
TGTGCCAGTAGTATTGAACAGGGCTCCTACGAGCAGTACTTC
CASSIEQGSYEQYF
>TRBJ2-1|NA|TRBV19|NA
TGTGCCAGTGCCGGACAGAGCTCCTACAATGAGCAGTTCTTC
CASAGQSSYNEQFF
>TRBJ2-7|NA|TRBV10-3|TRBD2
TGTGCCATCTTTGAAGGGCCGGGACTAGCGGGGTCCCCTGACGAGCAGTACTTC
CAIFEGPGLAGSPDEQYF
>TRBJ2-2|NA|TRBV4-2|TRBD2
TGTGCCAGCAGCTACGGGACTAGCGGGAGCGGGACCGGGGAGCTGTTTTTT
CASSYGTSGSGTGELFF
>TRBJ2-7|NA|TRBV6-6|TRBD1
TGTGCCAGCAGGCCGGGACAGGGGAACTACGAGCAGTACTTC
CASRPGQGNYEQYF
>TRBJ2-2|NA|TRBV29-1|TRBD1
TGCTGCGCCGGGACAGGGGACGGGGAGCTGTTTTTT
CCAGTGDGELFF
>TRBJ2-1|NA|TRBV29-1|TRBD2
TGCAGCATATCGGGACGGGGGGGCAGAAATGAGCAGTTCTTC
CSISGRGGRNEQFF
>TRBJ2-3|NA|TRBV11-2|TRBD2
TGTGCCAGCAGCCAGGGACTAGCGGGAGTAGGGACAGATACGCAGTATTTT
CASSQGLAGVGTDTQYF
>TRBJ2-3|NA|TRBV5-8|NA
TGTGCCAGCAGCCCCTCCCGGGGGTACCCCACAGATACGCAGTATTTT
CASSPSRGYPTDTQYF
>TRBJ2-2|once|TRBV28|NA
TGTGCCAGCAGTAGCGCCGACACCGGGGAGCTGTTTTTT
CASSSADTGELFF
>TRBJ2-7|NA|TRBV6-1|NA
TGTGCCAGCCGAATCGGGGGACGGGAGTACGAGCAGTACTTC
CASRIGGREYEQYF
>TRBJ2-7|NA|TRBV6-1|NA
TGTGCCAGCACCAGAGACAGTACCTACGAGCAGTACTTC
CASTRDSTYEQYF
>TRBJ2-2|once|TRBV10-3|NA
TGTGCCATCAGACAGGAGCTGAACACCGGGGAGCTGTTTTTT
CAIRQELNTGELFF
>TRBJ2-1|NA|TRBV9|TRBD1
TGTGCCAGCACCAAGGGTGGGTCTACAGGGGCGAATGGGCAGTTCTTC
CASTKGGSTGANGQFF
>TRBJ2-7|NA|TRBV6-1|TRBD2
TGTGCCAGCAGTGCTCGTCAGCGGGGGGCGGCCTACGAGCAGTACTTC
CASSARQRGAAYEQYF
>TRBJ2-6|NA|TRBV6-1|NA
TGTGCCAGCAGTGAGGGCTCGACCTCTGGGGCCAACGTCCTGACTTTC
CASSEGSTSGANVLTF
>TRBJ2-7|NA|TRBV6-6|TRBD1
TGTGCCAGCAGTTGGGACAGGGGTTACGAGCAGTACTTC
CASSWDRGYEQYF
>TRBJ2-7|NA|TRBV6-6|TRBD1
TGTGCCAGCAGTCGAGAGACAGGGACCTACGAGCAGTACTTC
CASSRETGTYEQYF